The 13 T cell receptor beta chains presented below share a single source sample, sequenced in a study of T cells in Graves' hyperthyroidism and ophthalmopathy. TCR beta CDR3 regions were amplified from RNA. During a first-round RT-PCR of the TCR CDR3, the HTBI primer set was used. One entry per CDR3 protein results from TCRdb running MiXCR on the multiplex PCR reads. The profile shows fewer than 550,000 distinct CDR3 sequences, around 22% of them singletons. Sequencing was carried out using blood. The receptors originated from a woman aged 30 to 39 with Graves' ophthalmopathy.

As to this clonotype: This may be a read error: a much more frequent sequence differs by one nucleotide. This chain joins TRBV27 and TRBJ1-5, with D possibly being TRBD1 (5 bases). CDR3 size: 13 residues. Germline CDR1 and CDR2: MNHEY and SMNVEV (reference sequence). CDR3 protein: CASRSGLYQPQPF. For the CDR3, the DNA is TGTGCCAGCAGATCAGGGTTATATCAGCCCCAGCCTTTT.

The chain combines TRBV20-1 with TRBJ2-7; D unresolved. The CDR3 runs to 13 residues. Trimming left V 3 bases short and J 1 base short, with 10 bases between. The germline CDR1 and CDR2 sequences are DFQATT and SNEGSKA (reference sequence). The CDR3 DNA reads TGCAGTGCTAGGGGTGGTTTTTCCTACGAGCAGTACTTC. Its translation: CSARGGFSYEQYF.

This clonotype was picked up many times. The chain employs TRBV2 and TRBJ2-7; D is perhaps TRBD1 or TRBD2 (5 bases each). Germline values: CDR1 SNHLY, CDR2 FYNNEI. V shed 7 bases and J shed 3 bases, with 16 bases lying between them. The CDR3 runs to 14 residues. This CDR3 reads CASTSHGGFYEQYF. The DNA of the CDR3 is TGTGCCAGCACCTCGCATGGGGGATTCTACGAGCAGTACTTC.

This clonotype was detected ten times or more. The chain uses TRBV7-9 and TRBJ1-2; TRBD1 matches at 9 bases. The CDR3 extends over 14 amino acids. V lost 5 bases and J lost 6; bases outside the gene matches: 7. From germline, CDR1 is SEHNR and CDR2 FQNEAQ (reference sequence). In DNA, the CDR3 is TGTGCCAGCAGCCACCGGGACAGGGAAGATGGCTACACCTTC. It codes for CASSHRDREDGYTF.

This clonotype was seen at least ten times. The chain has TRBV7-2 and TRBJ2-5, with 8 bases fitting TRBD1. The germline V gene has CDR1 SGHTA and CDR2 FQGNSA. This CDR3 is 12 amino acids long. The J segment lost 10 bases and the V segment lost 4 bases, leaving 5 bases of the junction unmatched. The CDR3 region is CASSSYRGFQYF. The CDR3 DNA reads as TGTGCCAGCAGCTCATACAGGGGGTTCCAGTACTTC.

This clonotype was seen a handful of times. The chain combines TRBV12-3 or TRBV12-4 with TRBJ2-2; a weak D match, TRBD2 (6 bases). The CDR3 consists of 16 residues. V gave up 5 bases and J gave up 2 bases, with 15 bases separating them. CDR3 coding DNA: TGTGCCAGCAGTCTGGGCGGGGCGATAAACACCGGGGAGCTGTTTTTT. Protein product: CASSLGGAINTGELFF.

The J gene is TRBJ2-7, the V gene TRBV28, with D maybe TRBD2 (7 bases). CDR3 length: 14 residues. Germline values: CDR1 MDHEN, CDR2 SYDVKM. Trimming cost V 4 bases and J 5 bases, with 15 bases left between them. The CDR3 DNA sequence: TGTGCCAGCAGTTCGGGGGGCGCCCTGGACGAGCAGTACTTC. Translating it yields CASSSGGALDEQYF.

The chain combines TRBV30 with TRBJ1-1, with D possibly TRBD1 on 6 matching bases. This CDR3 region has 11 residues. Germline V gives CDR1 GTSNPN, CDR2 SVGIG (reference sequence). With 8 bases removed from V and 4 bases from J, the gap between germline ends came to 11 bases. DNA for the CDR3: TGTGCCGGAACAGGGACCACTGAAGCTTTCTTT. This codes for CAGTGTTEAFF.

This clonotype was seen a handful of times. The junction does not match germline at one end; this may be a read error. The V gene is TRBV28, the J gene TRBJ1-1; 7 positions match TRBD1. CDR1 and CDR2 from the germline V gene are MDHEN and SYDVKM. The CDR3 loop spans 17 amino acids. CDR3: CASSPRTGVLSIPEACF. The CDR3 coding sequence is TGTGCCAGCAGTCCCCGGACAGGTGTCCTGTCGATACCTGAAGCTTGCTTT.

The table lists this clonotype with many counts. The CDR3 DNA reads TGTGCCAGCAGCGAAAACAGGGGGGACACTGAAGCTTTCTTT. This translates into CASSENRGDTEAFF. This chain uses TRBV7-6 with TRBJ1-1; 8 bases fit TRBD1. This CDR3 has 14 residues. After removal of 5 bases from V and 3 bases from J, the junction contained 5 bases not matched to a gene. CDR1 and CDR2 (germline): SGHVS, FNYEAQ.

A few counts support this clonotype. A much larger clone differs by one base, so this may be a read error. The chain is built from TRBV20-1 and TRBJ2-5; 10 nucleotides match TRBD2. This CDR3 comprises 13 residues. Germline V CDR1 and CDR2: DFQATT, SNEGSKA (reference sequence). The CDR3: CSAKTSGQGTQYF. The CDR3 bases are TGCAGTGCGAAGACTAGCGGGCAAGGGACCCAGTACTTC.

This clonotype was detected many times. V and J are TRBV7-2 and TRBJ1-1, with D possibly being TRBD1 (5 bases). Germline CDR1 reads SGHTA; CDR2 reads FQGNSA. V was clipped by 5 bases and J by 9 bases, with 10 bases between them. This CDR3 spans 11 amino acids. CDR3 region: CASSTGTQAFF. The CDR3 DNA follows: TGTGCCAGCAGCACCGGGACCCAAGCTTTCTTT.

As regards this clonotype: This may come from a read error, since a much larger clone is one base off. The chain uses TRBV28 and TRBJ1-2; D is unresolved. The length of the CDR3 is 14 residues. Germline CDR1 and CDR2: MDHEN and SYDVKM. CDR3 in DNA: TGTGCCATCAGTTTATCCCCACCCACCTATGGCTACACCTTC. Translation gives CAISLSPPTYGYTF.